This T cell receptor (beta chain) was recorded in a study of T-cell memory formation after mild COVID-19. Whole-study context: Largely, TCR clusters stayed within a single donor.

Researchers used 5'RACE with constant-segment primers to make TCR alpha and TCR beta cDNA libraries that carry sample barcodes and UMIs. TCRdb analysed the 5' RACE reads with MiXCR anew, one entry per CDR3 protein. The sample contains hundreds of thousands of distinct CDR3 sequences, 17% of which appear only once. The CDR3 loop spans 12 amino acids. CDR1 is MNHNY and CDR2 is SVGAGI in the germline V gene (reference sequence). Trimming removed 5 bases from V and 6 bases from J, with 8 bases in between. This chain links TRBV6-6 with TRBJ1-5; D is uncertain. This TCR derives from an adult woman who had mild COVID-19 (a few samples of this study predate the infection). Cell type and time point are not known. Sequences were obtained from PBMCs or a T cell subset sorted from them (not recorded which). This CDR3 is CASSPPPQPQHF. The CDR3 nucleotides are TGTGCCAGCAGTCCCCCACCTCAGCCCCAGCATTTT.